This T cell receptor (beta chain) is drawn from a study of radiation and T cells in renal cell carcinoma. The treatment was: 15 Gy SBRT to primary tumor, nephrectomy 4 weeks later. Nephrectomy followed 15 Gy stereotactic body radiation by 4 weeks. Study results and limitations: From baseline, blood top tumor clonotypes peaked at 2 weeks post-radiation. Irradiated tumors had higher TCR clonality than control tumors. Dominant CDR3 motifs occupied more repertoire in irradiated than control tumors.

About this clone itself: The antigen is not known.

This CDR3 has 13 residues. Trimming removed 2 bases from V and 0 bases from J, with 5 bases in between. In germline, CDR1 is SGHRS, CDR2 YFSETQ. Some clones are missing from TCRdb's copy, which holds only in-frame ones; the method was immunoSEQ multiplex PCR. In the table there are about 5,200 clones, about 60% of which are singletons. The chain recombines TRBV5-1 with TRBJ1-1; D unresolved. The clonotype comes from a man aged 55 to 69 with renal cell carcinoma. Sequenced here: tumor tissue, sampled from a patient whose treatment included radiotherapy and nephrectomy. CDR3 DNA sequence: TGCGCCAGCAGCTTTTCGATGAACACTGAAGCTTTCTTT. Protein product: CASSFSMNTEAFF.